What follows are 3 T cell receptor beta chains derived from one specimen sequenced in a study of T-cell memory formation after mild COVID-19. TCRdb reprocessed the 5' RACE reads via MiXCR and lists one record per CDR3 protein. The profile covers around 450,000 distinct CDR3 sequences, with roughly 20% appearing a single time and 7.5% to 9.5% taken by the ten largest. Material: PBMCs or a T cell subset sorted from them (not recorded which). These receptors were taken from an adult woman who had mild COVID-19 (a few samples of this study predate the infection). Cell type and time point are not known.

The CDR3 is CATSDTGSYEQYF. The CDR3 DNA is TGTGCCACCAGTGACACCGGGAGTTACGAGCAGTACTTC. V gene TRBV24-1 combines with J gene TRBJ2-7; TRBD2 might be the D (6 bases). V gave up 4 bases and J gave up 4 bases, with 10 bases separating them. Germline CDR1 and CDR2: KGHDR and SFDVKD. The CDR3 has 13 residues.

The rearrangement joins TRBV27 to TRBJ2-1, with a tentative D call TRBD1 (6 bases). Trimming cost V 2 bases and J 2 bases, with 16 bases left between them. Germline CDR1 and CDR2: MNHEY and SMNVEV (reference sequence). The CDR3 is 17 residues long. The CDR3 DNA follows: TGTGCCAGCAGTTTAAGTTTGGGACATTCGACCTACAATGAGCAGTTCTTC. Translating it yields CASSLSLGHSTYNEQFF.

There are a few counts of this clonotype. V usage is TRBV28 and J usage is TRBJ2-5; D may be TRBD2 (6 bases). Per the germline V gene, CDR1 is MDHEN and CDR2 is SYDVKM. The CDR3 has 12 residues. The V end lost 6 bases, the J end lost 4 bases, and 9 bases lay between the germline ends. CDR3 DNA sequence: TGTGCCAGCAGACTGGGGGGAGAGACCCAGTACTTC. As protein: CASRLGGETQYF. The variable domain in full, completed from reference TRBV28 and TRBJ2-5, reads DVKVTQSSRYLVKRTGEKVFLECVQDMDHENMFWYRQDPGLGLRLIYFSYDVKMKEKGDIPEGYSVSREKKERFSLILESASTNQTSMYLCASRLGGETQYFGPGTRLLVL.